The source of this T cell receptor beta chain is a study of cytotoxic CD8 clonotypes in ibrutinib-treated CLL. In the study overall: In all, approximately ten patients were relapsed/refractory, some 14 were treatment-naive and roughly 18 were IGHV unmutated. When averaged across all of the samples, the counts came to approximately 250,000 productive templates and 94,082 productive rearrangements. Notes on the study in general: Treatment left the uncommon public clonotypes either contracted or stable in frequency. At the start, clonality exceeded age-matched healthy donors and followed circulating CD8+ T-cell counts.

On this clone itself: Antigen: not known.

CDR3 length: 12 amino acids. CDR1 is SGHNT, CDR2 YENEEA, per germline. V was pared by 1 base and J by 5 bases, with 5 bases between. Sequencing was performed with immunoSEQ multiplex PCR; in TCRdb, only in-frame clones are kept and a portion is missing. Of about 140,000 clones in the sample, roughly 77% are singletons; the top ten hold less than 30%. The chain uses TRBV11-3 and TRBJ2-5; the D is unclear. Sequencing used PBMCs, obtained after 12 months of ibrutinib treatment. The receptor was derived from a human donor with chronic lymphocytic leukemia. CDR3 in amino acids: CASSLGDETQYF. In DNA form, the CDR3 reads TGTGCCAGCAGCTTAGGGGATGAGACCCAGTACTTC. Complete variable domain (other parts from reference TRBV11-3 and TRBJ2-5): EAGVVQSPRYKIIEKKQPVAFWCNPISGHNTLYWYLQNLGQGPELLIRYENEEAVDDSQLPKDRFSAERLKGVDSTLKIQPAELGDSAVYLCASSLGDETQYFGPGTRLLVL.